One T cell receptor (beta chain) is described in this entry. Its antigen is not known. The data derive from a study of T cells in localized non-small cell lung cancer. General study points: Uninvolved adjacent lung, not tumor, had the highest T cell clonality. One tumor region alone was sequenced, and heterogeneity therefore remains possible. Detection in adjacent lung was observed for a median about 56 of the top 100 tumor clones. Prolonged overall survival went with higher T cell density in the blood.

Trimming removed 1 base at V and 2 bases at J, with 5 bases between. Germline CDR1 SGHTA, CDR2 FQGNSA. This CDR3 comprises 13 residues. Measured with immunoSEQ multiplex PCR; TCRdb has only the in-frame clones, and not every one. The repertoire holds some 38,000 clones, with around 86% as singletons. The material was peripheral blood mononuclear cells, obtained before any cancer treatment. The genes are TRBV7-2 and TRBJ2-5, with D uncertain. The sequence was collected from a male donor aged 60 or over with stage II lung adenocarcinoma. In DNA form, the CDR3 reads TGTGCCAGCAGCTTAGGCAGACAAGAGACCCAGTACTTC. Translating gives CASSLGRQETQYF.